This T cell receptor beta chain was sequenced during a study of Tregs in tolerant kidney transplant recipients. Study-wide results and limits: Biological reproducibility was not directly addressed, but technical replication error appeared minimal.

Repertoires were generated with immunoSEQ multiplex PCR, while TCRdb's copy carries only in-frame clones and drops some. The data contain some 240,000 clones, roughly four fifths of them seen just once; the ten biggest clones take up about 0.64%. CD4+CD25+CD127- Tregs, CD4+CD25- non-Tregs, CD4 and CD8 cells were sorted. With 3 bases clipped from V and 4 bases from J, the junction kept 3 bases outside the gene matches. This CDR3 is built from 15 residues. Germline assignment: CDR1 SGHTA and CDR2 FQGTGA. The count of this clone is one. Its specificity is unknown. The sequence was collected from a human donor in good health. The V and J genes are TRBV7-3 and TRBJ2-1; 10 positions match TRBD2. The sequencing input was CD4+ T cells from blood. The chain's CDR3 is CASSFSGGTYNEQFF. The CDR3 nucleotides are TGTGCCAGCAGCTTTAGCGGGGGGACGTACAATGAGCAGTTCTTC.